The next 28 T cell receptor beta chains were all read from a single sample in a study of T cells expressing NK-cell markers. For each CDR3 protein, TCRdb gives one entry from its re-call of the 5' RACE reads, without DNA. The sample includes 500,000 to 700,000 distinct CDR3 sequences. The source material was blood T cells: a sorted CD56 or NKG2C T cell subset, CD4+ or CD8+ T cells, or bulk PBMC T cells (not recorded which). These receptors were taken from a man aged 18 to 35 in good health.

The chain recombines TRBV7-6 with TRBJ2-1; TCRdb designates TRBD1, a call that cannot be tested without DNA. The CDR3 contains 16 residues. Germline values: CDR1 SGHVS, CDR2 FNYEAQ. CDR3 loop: CASSLSQGASYNEQFF.

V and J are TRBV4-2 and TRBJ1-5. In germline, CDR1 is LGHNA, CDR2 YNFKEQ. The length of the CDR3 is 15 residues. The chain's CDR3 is CASNRQRDSNQPQHF.

The chain's CDR3 is CASRKGTSGFGEQFF. This sequence joins TRBV7-2 and TRBJ2-1; TCRdb's D gene call, TRBD2, goes unchecked for lack of DNA. This CDR3 is 15 amino acids long. The germline V gene encodes CDR1 SGHTA and CDR2 FQGNSA.

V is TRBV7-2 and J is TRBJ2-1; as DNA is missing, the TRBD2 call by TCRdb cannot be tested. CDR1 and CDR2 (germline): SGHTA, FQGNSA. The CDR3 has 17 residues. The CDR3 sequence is CASSPHRVGGGLGEQFF. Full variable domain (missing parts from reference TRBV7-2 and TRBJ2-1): GAGVSQSPSNKVTEKGKDVELRCDPISGHTALYWYRQSLGQGLEFLIYFQGNSAPDKSGLPSDRFSAERTGGSVSTLTIQRTQQEDSAVYLCASSPHRVGGGLGEQFFGPGTRLTVL.

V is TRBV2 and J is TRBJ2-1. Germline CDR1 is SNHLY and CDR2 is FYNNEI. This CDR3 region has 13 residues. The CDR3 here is CASLQVPDNEQFF.

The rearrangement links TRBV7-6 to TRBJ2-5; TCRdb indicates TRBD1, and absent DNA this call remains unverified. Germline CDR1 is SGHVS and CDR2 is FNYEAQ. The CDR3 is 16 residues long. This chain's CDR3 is CASSPGGAGGYETQYF. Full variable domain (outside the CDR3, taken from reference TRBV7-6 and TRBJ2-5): GAGVSQSPRYKVTKRGQDVALRCDPISGHVSLYWYRQALGQGPEFLTYFNYEAQQDKSGLPNDRFSAERPEGSISTLTIQRTEQRDSAMYRCASSPGGAGGYETQYFGPGTRLLVL.

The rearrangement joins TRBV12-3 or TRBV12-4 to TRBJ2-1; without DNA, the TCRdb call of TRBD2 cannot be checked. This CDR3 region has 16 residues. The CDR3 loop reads CAITHGRAIFSNEQFF.

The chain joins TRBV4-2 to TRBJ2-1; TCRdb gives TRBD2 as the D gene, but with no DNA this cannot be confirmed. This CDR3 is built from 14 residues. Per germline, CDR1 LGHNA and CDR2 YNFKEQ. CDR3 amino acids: CASSGAGGPYEQFF.

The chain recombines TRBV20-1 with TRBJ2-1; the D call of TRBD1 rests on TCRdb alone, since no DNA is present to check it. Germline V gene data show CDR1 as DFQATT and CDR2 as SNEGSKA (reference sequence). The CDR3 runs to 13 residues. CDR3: CSPTRGDNVEQFF.

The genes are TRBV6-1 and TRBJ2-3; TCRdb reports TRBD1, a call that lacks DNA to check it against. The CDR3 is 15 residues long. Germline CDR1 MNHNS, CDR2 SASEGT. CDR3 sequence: CAHRRGRGLTDTQYF.

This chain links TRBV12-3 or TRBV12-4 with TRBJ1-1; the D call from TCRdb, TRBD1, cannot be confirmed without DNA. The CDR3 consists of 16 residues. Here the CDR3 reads CASSTGTGDMNTEAFF.

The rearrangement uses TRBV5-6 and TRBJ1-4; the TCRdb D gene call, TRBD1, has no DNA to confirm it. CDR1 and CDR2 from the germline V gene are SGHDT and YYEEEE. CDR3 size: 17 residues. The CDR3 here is CASSLANSGGYEEKLFF.

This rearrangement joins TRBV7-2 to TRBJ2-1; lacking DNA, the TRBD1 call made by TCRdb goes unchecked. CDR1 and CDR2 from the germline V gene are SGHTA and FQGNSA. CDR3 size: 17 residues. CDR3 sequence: CASSSGTGGAVYNEQFF.

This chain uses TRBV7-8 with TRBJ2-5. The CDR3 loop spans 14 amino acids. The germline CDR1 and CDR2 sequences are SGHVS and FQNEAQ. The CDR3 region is CASSLRDMVETQYF. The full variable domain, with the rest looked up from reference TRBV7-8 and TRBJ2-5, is GAGVSQSPRYKVAKRGQDVALRCDPISGHVSLFWYQQALGQGPEFLTYFQNEAQLDKSGLPSDRFFAERPEGSVSTLKIQRTQQEDSAVYLCASSLRDMVETQYFGPGTRLLVL.

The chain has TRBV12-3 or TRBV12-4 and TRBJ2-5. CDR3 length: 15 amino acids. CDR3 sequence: CASSVGPLGQETQYF.

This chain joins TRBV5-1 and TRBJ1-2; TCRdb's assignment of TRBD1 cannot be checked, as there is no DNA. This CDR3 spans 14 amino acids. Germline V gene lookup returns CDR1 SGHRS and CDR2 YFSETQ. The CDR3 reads CASSSEGQGGGYTF.

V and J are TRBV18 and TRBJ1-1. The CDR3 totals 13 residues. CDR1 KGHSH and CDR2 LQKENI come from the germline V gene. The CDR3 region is CASSWEASLRAFF.

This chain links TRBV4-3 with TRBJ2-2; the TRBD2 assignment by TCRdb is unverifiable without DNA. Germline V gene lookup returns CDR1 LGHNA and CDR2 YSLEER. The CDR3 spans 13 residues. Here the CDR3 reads CASSQLSGRELFF.

The CDR3 protein is CASSLGQGAITEAFF. The J gene is TRBJ1-1, the V gene TRBV5-1; TCRdb's D call, TRBD1, is unchecked because there is no DNA. Germline V gives CDR1 SGHRS, CDR2 YFSETQ. This CDR3 comprises 15 residues.

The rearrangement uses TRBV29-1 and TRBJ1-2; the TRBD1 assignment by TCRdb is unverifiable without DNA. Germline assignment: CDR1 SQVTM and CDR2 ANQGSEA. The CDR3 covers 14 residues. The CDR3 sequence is CSVDPGQGAGGYTF.

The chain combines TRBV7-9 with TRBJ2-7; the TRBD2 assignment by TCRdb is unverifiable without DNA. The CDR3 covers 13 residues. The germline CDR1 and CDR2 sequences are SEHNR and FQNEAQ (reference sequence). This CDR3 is CASSAGSLYEQYF.

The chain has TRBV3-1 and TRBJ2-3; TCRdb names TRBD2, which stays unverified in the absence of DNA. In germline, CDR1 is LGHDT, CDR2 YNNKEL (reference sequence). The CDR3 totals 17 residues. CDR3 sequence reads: CASSPDGLAGGWGTQYF.

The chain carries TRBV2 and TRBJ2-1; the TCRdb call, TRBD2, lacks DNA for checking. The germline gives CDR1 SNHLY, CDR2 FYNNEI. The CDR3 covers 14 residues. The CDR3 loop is CASRPGTIHNEQFF.

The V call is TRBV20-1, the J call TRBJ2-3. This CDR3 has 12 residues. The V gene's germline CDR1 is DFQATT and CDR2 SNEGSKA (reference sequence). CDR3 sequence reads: CSAGPIADTQYF.

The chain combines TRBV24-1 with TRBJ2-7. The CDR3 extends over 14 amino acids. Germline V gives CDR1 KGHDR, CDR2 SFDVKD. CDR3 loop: CATSQTGSSYEQYF.

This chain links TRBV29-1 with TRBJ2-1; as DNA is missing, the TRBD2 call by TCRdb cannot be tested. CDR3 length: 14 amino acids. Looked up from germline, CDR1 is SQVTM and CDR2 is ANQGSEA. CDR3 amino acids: CSVVGLAVSNEQFF.

CDR3 amino acids: CASSLEWPAEPYNEQFF. The chain couples TRBV7-9 to TRBJ2-1. Germline V lookup: CDR1 SEHNR, CDR2 FQNEAQ (reference sequence). The CDR3 totals 17 residues.

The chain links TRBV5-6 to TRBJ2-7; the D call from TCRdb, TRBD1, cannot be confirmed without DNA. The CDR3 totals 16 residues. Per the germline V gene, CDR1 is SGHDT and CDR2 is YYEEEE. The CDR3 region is CASSFRKDTGYDEQYF. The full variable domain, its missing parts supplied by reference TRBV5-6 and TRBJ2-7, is DAGVTQSPTHLIKTRGQQVTLRCSPKSGHDTVSWYQQALGQGPQFIFQYYEEEERQRGNFPDRFSGHQFPNYSSELNVNALLLGDSALYLCASSFRKDTGYDEQYFGPGTRLTVT.